The 5 T cell receptor beta chains in this list originate from one sample, sequenced in a study of radiation and T cells in renal cell carcinoma. This table comes from immunoSEQ multiplex PCR, and its TCRdb copy is limited to in-frame clones, with some not included. The table includes 140,000 to 150,000 clones, 86% detected once. This sample's time point: blood 4 weeks post-SBRT, at nephrectomy. The treatment denotes: 15 Gy SBRT to primary tumor, nephrectomy 4 weeks later. Material: blood, obtained from a patient whose treatment included radiotherapy and nephrectomy. These receptors came from a woman aged 50 to 65 with renal cell carcinoma.

The chain employs TRBV19 and TRBJ2-2; TRBD1 aligns across 8 bases. The CDR3 is 17 residues long. The junction had 16 bases not matched to a gene; V was cut back by 10 bases and J by 3 bases. Germline V gene data show CDR1 as LNHDA and CDR2 as SQIVND (reference sequence). CDR3 sequence reads: CATEVPETGVYTGELFF. The CDR3 DNA follows: TGTGCCACCGAAGTCCCCGAGACAGGGGTTTACACCGGGGAGCTGTTTTTT. The complete variable domain, with remaining parts taken from reference TRBV19 and TRBJ2-2, reads DGGITQSPKYLFRKEGQNVTLSCEQNLNHDAMYWYRQDPGQGLRLIYYSQIVNDFQKGDIAEGYSVSREKKESFPLTVTSAQKNPTAFYLCATEVPETGVYTGELFFGEGSRLTVL.

This clone was observed once. V and J are TRBV9 and TRBJ2-2; tentative D call: TRBD2 (7 bases). Trimming took off 4 bases at V and 0 bases at J, with 16 bases between the two ends. Per the germline V gene, CDR1 is SGDLS and CDR2 is YYNGEE. The CDR3 has 17 residues. This CDR3 is CASSPRGGWANTGELFF. The CDR3 nucleotides are TGTGCCAGCAGCCCAAGGGGGGGGTGGGCGAACACCGGGGAGCTGTTTTTT.

The chain links TRBV5-6 to TRBJ1-5; TRBD1 agrees at 10 bases. CDR1 and CDR2 (germline): SGHDT, YYEEEE. The CDR3 length is 15 residues. V dropped 3 bases and J dropped 2; count of bases not matched to a gene: 2. In DNA, the CDR3 is TGTGCCAGCAGCTGGGGGACAGGGGGCAATCAGCCCCAGCATTTT. Translation: CASSWGTGGNQPQHF. The full variable domain, rest sourced from reference TRBV5-6 and TRBJ1-5, is DAGVTQSPTHLIKTRGQQVTLRCSPKSGHDTVSWYQQALGQGPQFIFQYYEEEERQRGNFPDRFSGHQFPNYSSELNVNALLLGDSALYLCASSWGTGGNQPQHFGDGTRLSIL.

V usage is TRBV2 and J usage is TRBJ2-7, with a tentative D call TRBD2 (5 bases). The germline V gene encodes CDR1 SNHLY and CDR2 FYNNEI. The CDR3 contains 13 residues. V dropped 10 bases and J dropped 0 bases, with 13 bases sitting between them. In DNA form, the CDR3 reads TGTGCCACCCTAAGGGAGAGCTCCTACGAGCAGTACTTC. Amino acid sequence: CATLRESSYEQYF.

The chain carries TRBV18 and TRBJ1-6; D is unresolved. Trimming removed 5 bases at V and 8 bases at J, with 7 bases between. The CDR3 is 12 residues long. CDR1 is KGHSH, CDR2 LQKENI, per germline. CDR3 residues: CASSREDSPLHF. In DNA form, the CDR3 reads TGTGCCAGCTCAAGGGAAGATTCACCCCTCCACTTT.